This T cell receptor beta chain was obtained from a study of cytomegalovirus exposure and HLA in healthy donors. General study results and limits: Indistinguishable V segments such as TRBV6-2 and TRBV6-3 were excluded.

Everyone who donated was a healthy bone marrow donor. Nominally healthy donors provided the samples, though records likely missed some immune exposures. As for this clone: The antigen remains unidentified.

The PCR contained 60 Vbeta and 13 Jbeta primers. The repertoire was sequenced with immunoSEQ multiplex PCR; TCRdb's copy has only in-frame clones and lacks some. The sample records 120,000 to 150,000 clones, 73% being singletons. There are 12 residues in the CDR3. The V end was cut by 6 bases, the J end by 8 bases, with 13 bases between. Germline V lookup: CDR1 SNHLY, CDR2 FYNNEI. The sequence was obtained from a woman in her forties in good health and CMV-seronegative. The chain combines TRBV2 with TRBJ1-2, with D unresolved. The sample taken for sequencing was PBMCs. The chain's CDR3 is CASSETGEGYTF. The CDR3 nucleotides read TGTGCCAGCAGCGAAACCGGGGAGGGCTACACCTTC.